These T cell receptor beta chains were read from a single sample in a study of blood T cell repertoires in COVID-19. Libraries were prepared by immunoSEQ multiplex PCR; TCRdb keeps only in-frame clonotypes and omits some of them. The repertoire consists of 40,000 or so clones, with around 90% occurring once and the leading ten covering around 4.5%. The sample was peripheral blood. The receptors stem from a man aged 55 to 69 with COVID-19, enrolled during active disease. CDR3s leave out the opening cysteine and the closing phenylalanine or tryptophan. Fields, in order: V gene, J gene, CDR3 protein.

TRBV28	TRBJ1-4	ASTNSGGSNEKLF
TRBV7-8	TRBJ1-5	ASSLVFGQPQH
TRBV7-9	TRBJ2-2	ASSLVSGTVNGELF
TRBV27	TRBJ2-1	ASSLSENNEQF
TRBV28	TRBJ2-7	ASSLSGGSYEQY
TRBV5-1	TRBJ1-4	ASSRGQGNEKLF
TRBV5-1	TRBJ1-4	ASSATWGQGNEKLF
TRBV18	TRBJ2-7	ASSNGPPSGRTYEQY
TRBV4-1	TRBJ1-6	ASSQGGTGPNSPLH
TRBV28	TRBJ2-1	ASISGRAYSNREQF
TRBV11-2	TRBJ1-2	ASSSRDRYYGYT
TRBV4-2	TRBJ2-7	ASSQEGVGGGGGEQY
TRBV9	TRBJ1-2	ASSVIDGDRLNYGYT
TRBV7-9	TRBJ1-5	ASSLDSQPQH
TRBV10-2	TRBJ2-5	ASSLAGETQY
TRBV19	TRBJ2-2	ASSTGQAGELF
TRBV18	TRBJ1-2	ASSAGTGFDGYT
TRBV3-1/TRBV3-2	TRBJ1-2	ASSQPPRHGYT
TRBV18	TRBJ1-1	ASSPFQVMNTEAF
TRBV28	TRBJ1-2	ASSRPEMVSGYT
TRBV4-3	TRBJ2-3	ASSQNSGSSAGTDTQY
TRBV4-1	TRBJ2-5	ASSQWGQGKEETQY
TRBV5-6	TRBJ1-2	ASSLERGRNYGYT
TRBV2	TRBJ1-1	ASSEGGRGTEAF
TRBV28	TRBJ1-5	ATTSFVPDSNQPQH